The present T cell receptor beta chain was sequenced within a study of T cells in Graves' hyperthyroidism and ophthalmopathy (dated 2019 in TCRdb). Broadly, across the study: Peripheral blood samples were taken at initial diagnosis, before any treatment was given. A discovery cohort of about a hundred patients, 43 with Graves' ophthalmopathy and 55 to 60 with stable Graves' hyperthyroidism, was used to find distinguishing TCR V-J signatures. Prospective prediction of ophthalmopathy was tested in an independent validation cohort consisting of some 20 hyperthyroidism patients and around 16 patients who later progressed to ophthalmopathy. The roughly 100 discovery patients were randomly divided into training and test sets at a 7:3 ratio. In addition, the study compared T-cell repertoires in thyroid tissue and in blood from five or six Graves' hyperthyroidism patients. Following sampling, methimazole starting at 30 mg daily was given to hyperthyroidism patients, and high-dose intravenous methylprednisolone was given to ophthalmopathy patients. The paper reports TCR Vbeta CDR3 sequencing of approximately 140 peripheral blood samples: fewer than 50 ophthalmopathy, some 80 hyperthyroidism and approximately 17 progressor patients.

Ophthalmopathy patients had moderately to severely active disease, with a Clinical Activity Score of 3 or more, a NOSPECS grade of 4 or more, and a disease duration of less than 3 months. Any patient with an uncontrolled infection, another autoimmune disease, pregnancy or lactation was excluded. Diagnoses relied on clinical symptoms, serum thyroxine and TRAb, thyroid ultrasound and orbital computed tomography. Ficoll-Paque density gradient centrifugation was used to isolate PBMCs from about 9 ml of fresh peripheral blood. Total RNA was extracted using Trizol reagent, and RNA quality was assessed on an Agilent 2100 Bioanalyzer. The TCR beta CDR3 regions were amplified from the RNA transcripts. The first round of RT-PCR for the TCR CDR3 was performed with the HTBI primer set and the Qiagen OneStep RT-PCR kit. A second multiplex PCR round built the libraries, followed by size selection and purification. Sequencing of the libraries was done on an Illumina HiSeq2000 using paired-end 100 bp reads. Concerning the study's data processing: SOAPnuke was used to process the raw data, with reads discarded if the reads contained adapters or uncalled bases, had a mean Phred below 15, or lacked an exact constant-primer or identifier match. High-quality paired reads were merged with COPE v1.2.5, and unique nucleotide sequences were defined as clonotypes. Clonotypes were aligned to IMGT TRBV, TRBD and TRBJ reference segments using MiTCR v1.1. The analysis included only V-J combinations with a frequency above 0.0001, which together covered 99% to 99.2% of the repertoires. A TCS score was defined as the ratio between F50 (clonal expansion) and ExV (chaos), using BLOSUM62-based TCRdist between CDR3 peptides within each V-J. Welch's t-statistics and random forest reduced 450 to 600 V-J features to 10 to 15, which were used in a naive Bayes classifier (R e1071). Through fastp at Q25 and MiXCR, TCRdb rebuilt clones from the public reads, retaining in-frame beta chains. Identical CDR3 proteins give one entry, which carries the most common genes and DNA. None of the V and J calls come from the authors' own analysis; TCRdb made them. The sample table contains 600,000 or so distinct CDR3 sequences; only one count was recorded for 13% to 15% of them. The ten top clones hold roughly 7.1% of the sample.

This clonotype was seen many times. Its target antigen remains unknown. It has no much larger one-base neighbor in the sample; base qualities were not kept. Deletion took 2 bases off V and 0 bases off J, with a span of 9 bases between the germline ends. The CDR3 sequence holds 15 residues, the cysteine and phenylalanine included. This entry keeps only the CDR3 DNA: 45 bases, framed from base 1. CDR1 and CDR2, per the germline V gene, are SGHVS and FQNEAQ. Here is what the overall study found, with its caveats: Sample size was not statistically predetermined, and investigators were not blinded to group allocation. In validation, the model predicted progression to ophthalmopathy a median of 6.5 months before onset, with about 70% sensitivity and roughly 79% specificity. Most expanded thyroid clonotypes (frequency above 0.001) were also detected in blood, suggesting blood repertoires may reflect thyroid immune responses. A model built on a 13 V-J signature distinguished ophthalmopathy from stable hyperthyroidism, reaching 85% to 90% sensitivity and 81.08% specificity in cross-validation and 80%/75% in testing.

This TCR was recovered from a woman younger than 35 with Graves' ophthalmopathy. The sequenced material came from blood. The rearranged chain carries TRBV7-8 and TRBJ2-3; the D segment could be TRBD2, given 5 matching bases. CDR3 sequence: CASSLLGGSTDTQYF. The DNA sequence follows: TGTGCCAGCAGCTTATTAGGCGGGAGCACAGATACGCAGTATTTT.